The clone carrying this TCR beta chain has just a few counts. Its antigen is not known. There was relapse after autologous stem cell transplantation in every patient, and there was variation in brentuximab vedotin exposure. Purified CD4+ T cells were obtained from thawed PBMCs through magnetic negative selection. Responses achieved at best were complete response, partial response or progressive disease. Libraries were prepared by immunoSEQ multiplex PCR; TCRdb keeps only in-frame clonotypes and omits some of them. The repertoire holds around 25,000 clones, with roughly 84% as singletons. This entry is derived from a study of PD-1 blockade in classical Hodgkin lymphoma. About the research overall: With a 2-week interval, patients received intravenous nivolumab at 3 mg/kg. Study results and limitations: Causes of the repertoire differences remain undefined, possibly disease activity or prior therapy. Whereas CD4+ TCR diversity had risen significantly by C4D1, CD8+ TCR diversity had not.

The germline V gene encodes CDR1 SGHRS and CDR2 YFSETQ. V was trimmed by 10 bases and J by 0 bases, leaving 15 bases between them. This CDR3 has 14 residues. Material: CD4+ T cells from blood, obtained at baseline. This chain joins TRBV5-1 and TRBJ2-3; perhaps D is TRBD1 or TRBD2 (5 bases each). This sequence originates from a human donor with classical Hodgkin lymphoma. The DNA for the CDR3 is TGCGCCTCCAAGTCGGGGCTGAGCACAGATACGCAGTATTTT. As protein: CASKSGLSTDTQYF.